This T cell receptor (beta chain) was retrieved from a study of blood T cell repertoires in COVID-19. Background on the study: Italy, Spain and the United States were the sources of the convalescent and acute COVID-19 samples.

Some clones are missing from TCRdb's copy, which holds only in-frame ones; the method was immunoSEQ multiplex PCR. Counted here are roughly 24,000 clones, under 90% occurring once; the ten biggest clones make up under 35%. CDR1 and CDR2 from the germline V gene are SGHRS and YFSETQ. This CDR3 spans 15 amino acids. V gave up 4 bases and J gave up 1 base, with 11 bases separating them. The J gene is TRBJ2-2, the V gene TRBV5-1, with D perhaps matching TRBD1 (5 bases). The receptor was isolated from a human donor in a cohort sampled during active COVID-19. Sequencing was carried out using peripheral blood. CDR3 sequence reads: CASSRRGQNTGELFF. The DNA for the CDR3 is TGCGCCAGCAGCCGACGTGGACAGAACACCGGGGAGCTGTTTTTT.